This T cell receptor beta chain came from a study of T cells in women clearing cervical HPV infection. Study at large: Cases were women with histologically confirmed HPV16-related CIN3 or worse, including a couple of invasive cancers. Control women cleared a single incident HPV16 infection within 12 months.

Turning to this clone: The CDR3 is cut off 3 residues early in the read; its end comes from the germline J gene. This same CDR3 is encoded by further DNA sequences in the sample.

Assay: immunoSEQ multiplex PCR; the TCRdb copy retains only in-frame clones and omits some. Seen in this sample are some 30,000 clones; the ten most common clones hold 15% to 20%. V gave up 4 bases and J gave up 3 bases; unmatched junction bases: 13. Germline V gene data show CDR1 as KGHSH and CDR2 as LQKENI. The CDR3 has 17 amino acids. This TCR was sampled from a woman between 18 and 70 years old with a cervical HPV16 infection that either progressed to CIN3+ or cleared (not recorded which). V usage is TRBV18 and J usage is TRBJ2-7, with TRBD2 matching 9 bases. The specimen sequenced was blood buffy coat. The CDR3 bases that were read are TGTGCCAGCTCACTACGGGTGTCTAGCGGGGCCCACTACGAG. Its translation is CASSLRVSSGAHYE. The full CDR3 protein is CASSLRVSSGAHYEQYF.